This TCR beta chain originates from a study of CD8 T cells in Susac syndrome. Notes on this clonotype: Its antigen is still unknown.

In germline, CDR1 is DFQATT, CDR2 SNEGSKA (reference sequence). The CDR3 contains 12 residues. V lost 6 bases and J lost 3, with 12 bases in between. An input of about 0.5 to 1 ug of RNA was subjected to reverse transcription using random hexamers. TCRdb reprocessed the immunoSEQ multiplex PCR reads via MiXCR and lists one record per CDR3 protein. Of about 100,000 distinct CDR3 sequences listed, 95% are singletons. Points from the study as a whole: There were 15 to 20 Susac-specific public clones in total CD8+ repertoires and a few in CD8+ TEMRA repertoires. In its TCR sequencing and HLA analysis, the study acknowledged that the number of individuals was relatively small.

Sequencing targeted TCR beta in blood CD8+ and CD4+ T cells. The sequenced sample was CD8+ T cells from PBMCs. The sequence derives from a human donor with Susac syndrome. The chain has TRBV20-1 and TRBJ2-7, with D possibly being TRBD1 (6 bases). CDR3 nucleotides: TGCAGTGCGCCGGGACACTACTACGAGCAGTACTTC. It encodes CSAPGHYYEQYF.